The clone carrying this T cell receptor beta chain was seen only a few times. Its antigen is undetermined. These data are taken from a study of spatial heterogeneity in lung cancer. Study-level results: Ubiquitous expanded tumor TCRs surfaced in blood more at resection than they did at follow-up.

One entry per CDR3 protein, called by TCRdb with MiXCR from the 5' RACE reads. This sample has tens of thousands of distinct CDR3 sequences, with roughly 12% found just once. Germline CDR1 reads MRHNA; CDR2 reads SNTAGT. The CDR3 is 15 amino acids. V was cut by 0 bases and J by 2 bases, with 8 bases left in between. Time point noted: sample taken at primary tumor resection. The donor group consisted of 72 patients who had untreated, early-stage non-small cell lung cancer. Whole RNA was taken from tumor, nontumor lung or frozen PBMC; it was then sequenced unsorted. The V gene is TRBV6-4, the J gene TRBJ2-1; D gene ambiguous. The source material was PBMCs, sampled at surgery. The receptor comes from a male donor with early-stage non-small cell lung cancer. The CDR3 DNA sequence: TGTGCCAGCAGTGACTCGAAAGGGCCCTACAATGAGCAGTTCTTC. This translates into CASSDSKGPYNEQFF.